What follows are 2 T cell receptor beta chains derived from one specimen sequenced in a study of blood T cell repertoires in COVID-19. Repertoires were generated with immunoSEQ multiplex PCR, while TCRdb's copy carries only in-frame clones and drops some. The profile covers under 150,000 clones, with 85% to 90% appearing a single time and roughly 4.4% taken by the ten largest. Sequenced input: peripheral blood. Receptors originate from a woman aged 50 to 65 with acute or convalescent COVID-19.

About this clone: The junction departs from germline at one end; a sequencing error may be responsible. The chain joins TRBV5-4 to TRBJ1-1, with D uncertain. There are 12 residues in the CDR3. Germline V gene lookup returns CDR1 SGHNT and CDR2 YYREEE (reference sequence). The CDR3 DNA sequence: TGTGCCAGCAGCTTGAGGGAAACCGGGGTAAAGTTT. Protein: CASSLRETGVKF. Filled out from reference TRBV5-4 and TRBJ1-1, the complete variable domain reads ETGVTQSPTHLIKTRGQQVTLRCSSQSGHNTVSWYQQALGQGPQFIFQYYREEENGRGNFPPRFSGLQFPNYSSELNVNALELDDSALYLCASSLRETGVKFGQGTRLTVV.

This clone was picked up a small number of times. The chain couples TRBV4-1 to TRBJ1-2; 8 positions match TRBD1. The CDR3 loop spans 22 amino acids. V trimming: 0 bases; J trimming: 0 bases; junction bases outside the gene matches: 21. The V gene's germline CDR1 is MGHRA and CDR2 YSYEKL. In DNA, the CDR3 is TGCGCCAGCAGCCAAGAATCTTACCCCCACCCCGACAGGGGAATCCCTAACTATGGCTACACCTTC. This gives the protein CASSQESYPHPDRGIPNYGYTF.